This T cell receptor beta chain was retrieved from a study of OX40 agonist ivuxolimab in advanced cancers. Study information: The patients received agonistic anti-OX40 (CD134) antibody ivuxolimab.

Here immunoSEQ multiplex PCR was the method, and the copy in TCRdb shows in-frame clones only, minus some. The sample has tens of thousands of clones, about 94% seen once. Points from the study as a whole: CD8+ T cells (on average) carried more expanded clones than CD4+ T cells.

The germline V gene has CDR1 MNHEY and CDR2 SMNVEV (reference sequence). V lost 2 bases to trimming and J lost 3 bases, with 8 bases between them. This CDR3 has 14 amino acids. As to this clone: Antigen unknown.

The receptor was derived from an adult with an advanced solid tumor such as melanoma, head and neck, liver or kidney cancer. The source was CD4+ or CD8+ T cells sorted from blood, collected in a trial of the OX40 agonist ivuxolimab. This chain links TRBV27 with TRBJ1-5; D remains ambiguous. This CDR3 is CASSLRASNQPQHF. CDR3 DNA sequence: TGTGCCAGCAGTTTACGGGCCTCCAATCAGCCCCAGCATTTT.